This TCR beta chain was captured by sequencing in a study of monozygotic twins with inflammatory bowel disease. Study-wide results and limits: Healthy co-twins exceeded IBD patients in TCRbeta diversity as measured by inverse Simpson.

For every sample, eight separate reactions were used to make cDNA. TCRdb re-called the 5' RACE reads and gives one entry per CDR3 protein, without DNA. The data include approximately 400,000 distinct CDR3 sequences; the top ten clones carry about 2.3%. The CDR3 sequence is 14 residues long. In germline, CDR1 is ENHRY, CDR2 SYGVKD. A word on this clonotype: No antigen is known for it.

Total RNA was isolated from whole blood without T cell sorting. Sequenced material: blood. This rearrangement joins TRBV10-3 to TRBJ1-1; TCRdb's D call, TRBD1, is unchecked because there is no DNA. This receptor was taken from a human donor with ulcerative colitis or Crohn's disease, or a healthy co-twin of an affected twin (not recorded which). CDR3 region: CAISVGQMNTEAFF.